Each of the 29 T cell receptor beta chains below was sequenced from the same sample in a study of blood T cell repertoires in COVID-19. Sequencing was performed with immunoSEQ multiplex PCR; in TCRdb, only in-frame clones are kept and a portion is missing. The sample has 90,000 to 100,000 clones, less than 95% seen once. Material: peripheral blood. All receptors come from a man in his fifties or sixties with acute or convalescent COVID-19.

DNA for the CDR3: TGTGCCAGCAGCTTAGACACCCCGGACAGTCGATTCGTCTACGAGCAGTACTTC. Protein sequence: CASSLDTPDSRFVYEQYF. The chain joins TRBV11-3 to TRBJ2-7, with a tentative D call TRBD1 (6 bases). V was trimmed by 0 bases and J by 3 bases, leaving 21 bases between them. The CDR3 consists of 18 residues. Germline loops: CDR1 SGHNT, CDR2 YENEEA.

The V and J genes are TRBV6-5 and TRBJ2-7; the match to TRBD2 covers 13 bases. The CDR3 sequence is 15 residues long. The V gene's germline CDR1 is MNHEY and CDR2 SVGAGI. V gave up 10 bases and J gave up 4 bases; unmatched junction bases: 10. CDR3 residues: CATRTGTSGIYEQYF. CDR3 coding DNA: TGTGCCACCAGGACCGGGACTAGCGGGATTTACGAGCAGTACTTC.

The V call is TRBV11-3, the J call TRBJ2-3; D is uncertain. Germline CDR1 and CDR2: SGHNT and YENEEA. This CDR3 region has 15 residues. Trimming stripped 1 base from V and 0 bases from J, with 8 bases between. The CDR3, as DNA: TGTGCCAGCAGCTTAGGGCTGGAGAGCACAGATACGCAGTATTTT. It translates to CASSLGLESTDTQYF.

The V and J genes are TRBV29-1 and TRBJ2-1; 12 bases line up with TRBD1. V shed 1 base, J shed 5 bases, and the junction held 3 bases outside the gene matches. CDR1 is SQVTM, CDR2 ANQGSEA, per germline. The length of the CDR3 is 15 residues. The CDR3 DNA follows: TGCAGCGTTGAAGCGGGACAGGGGGCTGACAATGAGCAGTTCTTC. It specifies CSVEAGQGADNEQFF.

This clone came up once. This CDR3 is also generated by other DNA sequences in the sample. The chain employs TRBV18 and TRBJ2-1, with D tentatively TRBD2 (6 bases). V was trimmed by 3 bases and J by 4 bases, leaving 7 bases between them. The germline CDR1 and CDR2 sequences are KGHSH and LQKENI. This CDR3 spans 13 amino acids. The CDR3 nucleotides are TGTGCCAGCTCACCGGGACTGTACAATGAGCAGTTCTTC. It is translated as CASSPGLYNEQFF.

The rearrangement joins TRBV10-3 to TRBJ2-7; the match to TRBD1 covers 8 bases. CDR1 ENHRY and CDR2 SYGVKD come from the germline V gene. This CDR3 has 14 amino acids. The V and J ends lost 2 bases and 4 bases, in that order; junction bases with no gene match: 4. In nucleotides, the CDR3 is TGTGCCATCAGTGAGCGACAGGGGACGTACGAGCAGTACTTC. Translated: CAISERQGTYEQYF.

The chain joins TRBV9 to TRBJ2-3, with a weak D call TRBD1 (6 bases). CDR3 length equals 14 residues. V lost 3 bases, J lost 4 bases, and 12 bases lay in between. CDR1 is SGDLS and CDR2 is YYNGEE in the germline V gene. CDR3 sequence (DNA): TGTGCCAGCAGCGCTGGGGGCGGTCCAGATACGCAGTATTTT. It yields the protein CASSAGGGPDTQYF.

This chain links TRBV6-5 with TRBJ1-1; 8 nucleotides align to TRBD1. V was pared by 4 bases and J by 5 bases, with 3 bases of the junction left unmatched. There are 13 residues in the CDR3. Germline V gives CDR1 MNHEY, CDR2 SVGAGI. The DNA for the CDR3 is TGTGCCAGCAGTTCAGGGGGCGGGACTGAAGCTTTCTTT. Amino acids: CASSSGGGTEAFF.

The V and J genes are TRBV9 and TRBJ2-2; D not certain. V gave up 0 bases and J gave up 6 bases, with 12 bases separating them. The CDR3 loop spans 15 amino acids. Germline V gene lookup returns CDR1 SGDLS and CDR2 YYNGEE. CDR3 region: CASSVARDYPGELFF. For the CDR3, the DNA is TGTGCCAGCAGCGTAGCTCGAGATTACCCCGGGGAGCTGTTTTTT.

This sequence joins TRBV19 and TRBJ1-1, with 7 bases that match TRBD1. V lost 6 bases and J lost 2; bases outside the gene matches: 6. The germline V gene has CDR1 LNHDA and CDR2 SQIVND (reference sequence). This CDR3 comprises 14 residues. The CDR3 bases are TGTGCCAGTAGCATTAACAGGGGCAACACTGAAGCTTTCTTT. It is translated as CASSINRGNTEAFF.

V gene TRBV29-1 combines with J gene TRBJ2-1; 15 positions match TRBD2. Germline V gives CDR1 SQVTM, CDR2 ANQGSEA. The CDR3 runs 15 residues. With V trimmed by 7 bases and J by 7 bases, 8 bases remained unmatched. CDR3 nucleotide sequence: TGCAGCGCCTGGACTAGCGGGAGGGGGAGAAATGAGCAGTTCTTC. As protein: CSAWTSGRGRNEQFF.

The chain uses TRBV12-5 and TRBJ1-5; a weak D match, TRBD1 (6 bases). Trimming took 5 bases from V and 1 from J, leaving 9 bases between them. The germline gives CDR1 LGHNT, CDR2 FRNRAP. The CDR3 spans 14 residues. The CDR3 reads CASGPGHSNQPQHF. The CDR3 DNA reads as TGTGCTAGTGGTCCGGGACACAGCAATCAGCCCCAGCATTTT.

The J gene is TRBJ2-1, the V gene TRBV19; perhaps TRBD1 as D (6 bases). This CDR3 comprises 16 residues. The germline V gene has CDR1 LNHDA and CDR2 SQIVND (reference sequence). Trimming took 2 bases from V and 5 from J, leaving 16 bases between them. Here the CDR3 reads CASSILMTGLNNEQFF. The DNA for the CDR3 is TGTGCCAGTAGTATACTCATGACAGGCCTAAACAATGAGCAGTTCTTC.

V usage is TRBV5-4 and J usage is TRBJ2-4, with unresolved D. This CDR3 comprises 16 residues. V gave up 3 bases and J gave up 0 bases, with 13 bases separating them. CDR1 is SGHNT, CDR2 YYREEE, per germline (reference sequence). The CDR3: CASSSTNNLAKNIQYF. In DNA form, the CDR3 reads TGTGCCAGCAGCTCAACAAATAACCTAGCCAAAAACATTCAGTACTTC.

The chain couples TRBV11-2 to TRBJ1-1; no clear D gene. The V end was cut by 1 base, the J end by 7 bases, with 10 bases between. Germline V gives CDR1 SGHAT, CDR2 FQNNGV. The CDR3 length is 13 residues. CDR3 region: CASSLAPQFEAFF. The CDR3 nucleotides are TGTGCCAGCAGCTTAGCCCCCCAATTTGAAGCTTTCTTT. Full variable domain (missing parts from reference TRBV11-2 and TRBJ1-1): EAGVAQSPRYKIIEKRQSVAFWCNPISGHATLYWYQQILGQGPKLLIQFQNNGVVDDSQLPKDRFSAERLKGVDSTLKIQPAKLEDSAVYLCASSLAPQFEAFFGQGTRLTVV.

The gene calls are TRBV10-3 and TRBJ2-7; 14 bases align to TRBD2. The V segment lost 3 bases and the J segment 0 bases; nucleotides outside the gene matches: 7. Germline CDR1 and CDR2: ENHRY and SYGVKD. The CDR3 runs to 18 residues. CDR3 coding DNA: TGTGCCATCAGTGAATATAGGACTAGCGGGGGGAGCTCCTACGAGCAGTACTTC. Translating gives CAISEYRTSGGSSYEQYF.

This rearrangement joins TRBV27 to TRBJ2-3, with TRBD2 identical over 9 bases. From germline, CDR1 is MNHEY and CDR2 SMNVEV (reference sequence). The CDR3 totals 14 residues. J lost 1 base, V lost 5 bases, and 1 base had no gene match. The CDR3 DNA is TGTGCCAGCAGTCGACTAGCGGGCACAGATACGCAGTATTTT. Its translation is CASSRLAGTDTQYF.

J is TRBJ2-3 and V is TRBV5-1, with 8 bases lining up with TRBD1. V was clipped by 5 bases and J by 8 bases; unmatched bases: 10. CDR1 SGHRS and CDR2 YFSETQ come from the germline V gene. The CDR3 contains 14 residues. The CDR3, as DNA: TGCGCCAGCAGACCCGGACAGGGCACGGGTACGCAGTATTTT. Translated: CASRPGQGTGTQYF.

J is TRBJ1-2 and V is TRBV5-1, with TRBD1 as a possible D gene (5 bases). Per the germline V gene, CDR1 is SGHRS and CDR2 is YFSETQ. Trimming stripped 4 bases from V and 5 bases from J, with 15 bases between. This CDR3 has 14 residues. Here the CDR3 DNA reads TGCGCCAGCAGCCGGTACACAGGAGAGTATGGCTACACCTTC. This encodes CASSRYTGEYGYTF.

The V and J genes are TRBV6-6 and TRBJ2-2; TRBD2 matches at 10 bases. Losses at the gene ends were 6 bases for V and 6 bases for J; bases not matched to a gene: 7. Germline CDR1 MNHNY, CDR2 SVGAGI (reference sequence). CDR3 length: 15 amino acids. CDR3 DNA: TGTGCCAGCAGCTTCACTAGCGGGACCGCCGGGGAGCTGTTTTTT. This translates into CASSFTSGTAGELFF.

The chain employs TRBV11-2 and TRBJ2-1; TRBD2 might be the D (6 bases). This CDR3 region has 16 residues. Trimming took 3 bases from V and 1 from J, leaving 13 bases between them. CDR1 and CDR2 (germline): SGHAT, FQNNGV. CDR3 region: CASSFFSGQSYNEQFF. The CDR3 DNA sequence: TGTGCCAGCAGCTTTTTTAGCGGACAATCCTACAATGAGCAGTTCTTC.

The chain has TRBV7-8 and TRBJ2-5; 8 nucleotides line up with TRBD2. This CDR3 comprises 14 residues. CDR1 is SGHVS, CDR2 FQNEAQ, per germline. V dropped 5 bases and J dropped 4; count of bases not matched to a gene: 6. CDR3 residues: CASSLSSGRETQYF. CDR3 nucleotide sequence: TGTGCCAGCAGCCTTTCGAGCGGGAGAGAGACCCAGTACTTC.

This chain joins TRBV12-3 or TRBV12-4 and TRBJ1-1; the match to TRBD1 covers 8 bases. The CDR3 is 13 residues long. V gave up 6 bases and J gave up 4 bases; unmatched junction bases: 4. The CDR3 DNA reads as TGTGCCAGCAGGAATACAGGGGGCACTGAAGCTTTCTTT. This gives the protein CASRNTGGTEAFF.

J is TRBJ1-1 and V is TRBV5-1, with D possibly matching TRBD1 (6 bases). The V and J ends lost 3 bases and 1 base respectively, with 10 bases between them. Germline V gives CDR1 SGHRS, CDR2 YFSETQ. The CDR3 spans 14 residues. CDR3 protein: CASSYRDTNTEAFF. DNA of the CDR3: TGCGCCAGCAGCTACAGGGATACGAACACTGAAGCTTTCTTT.

CDR3 amino acids: CASSYTGTDTNYGYTF. CDR3 nucleotides: TGTGCCAGCAGTTACACTGGGACAGATACGAACTATGGCTACACCTTC. The rearrangement joins TRBV6-6 to TRBJ1-2; 7 nucleotides align to TRBD1. The V gene's germline CDR1 is MNHNY and CDR2 SVGAGI (reference sequence). The V and J ends lost 2 bases and 2 bases, in that order; junction bases with no gene match: 8. There are 16 residues in the CDR3.

This clone is a singleton in its sample. The J gene is TRBJ1-1, the V gene TRBV10-3; D is perhaps TRBD1 (5 bases). V shed 2 bases and J shed 10 bases, with 11 bases lying between them. There are 12 residues in the CDR3. CDR1 is ENHRY, CDR2 SYGVKD, per germline. CDR3 sequence reads: CAISERAGSAFF. DNA for the CDR3: TGTGCCATCAGTGAGAGGGCAGGGTCAGCTTTCTTT.

This clone was observed a few times. The CDR3 region has the DNA TGTGCCAGCAGCTTAACGGGAGCGAACACAGATACGCAGTATTTT. Protein sequence: CASSLTGANTDTQYF. The V gene is TRBV13, the J gene TRBJ2-3; TRBD2 might be the D (6 bases). Germline-derived CDR1 and CDR2 are PRHDT and FYEKMQ (reference sequence). The CDR3 consists of 15 residues. Trimming left V 2 bases short and J 2 bases short, with 11 bases between.

J is TRBJ2-5 and V is TRBV10-1, with 11 bases matching TRBD1. Germline-derived CDR1 and CDR2 are WNHNN and SYGVQD (reference sequence). V dropped 9 bases and J dropped 1; count of bases not matched to a gene: 10. CDR3 length: 16 residues. CDR3 nucleotide sequence: TGCGCCAGAGGGGGACAGGGGGAAGGGGGCCAAGAGACCCAGTACTTC. It yields the protein CARGGQGEGGQETQYF.

The chain combines TRBV19 with TRBJ1-1, with D possibly TRBD1 on 5 matching bases. Germline CDR1 and CDR2: LNHDA and SQIVND (reference sequence). The CDR3 runs 13 residues. V lost 4 bases and J lost 4, with 10 bases in between. The DNA of the CDR3 is TGTGCCAGTAGTAAGCGGGGCCGCACTGAAGCTTTCTTT. This sequence encodes CASSKRGRTEAFF.